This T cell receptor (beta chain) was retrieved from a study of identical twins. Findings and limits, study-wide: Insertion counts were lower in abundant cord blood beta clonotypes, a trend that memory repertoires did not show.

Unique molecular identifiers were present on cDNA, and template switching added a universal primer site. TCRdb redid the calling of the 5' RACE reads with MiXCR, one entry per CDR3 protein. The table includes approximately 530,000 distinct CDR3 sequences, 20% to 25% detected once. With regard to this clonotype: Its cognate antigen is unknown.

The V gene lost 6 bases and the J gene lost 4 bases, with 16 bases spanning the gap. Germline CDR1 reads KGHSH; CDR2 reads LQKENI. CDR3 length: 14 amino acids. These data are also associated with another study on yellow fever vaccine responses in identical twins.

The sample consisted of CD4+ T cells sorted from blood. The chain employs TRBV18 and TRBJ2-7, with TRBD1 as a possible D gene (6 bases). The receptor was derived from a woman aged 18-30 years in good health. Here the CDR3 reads CASSPGGTQYEQYV. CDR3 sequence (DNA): TGTGCCAGCTCCCCGGGTGGGACACAGTACGAGCAGTACGTC.